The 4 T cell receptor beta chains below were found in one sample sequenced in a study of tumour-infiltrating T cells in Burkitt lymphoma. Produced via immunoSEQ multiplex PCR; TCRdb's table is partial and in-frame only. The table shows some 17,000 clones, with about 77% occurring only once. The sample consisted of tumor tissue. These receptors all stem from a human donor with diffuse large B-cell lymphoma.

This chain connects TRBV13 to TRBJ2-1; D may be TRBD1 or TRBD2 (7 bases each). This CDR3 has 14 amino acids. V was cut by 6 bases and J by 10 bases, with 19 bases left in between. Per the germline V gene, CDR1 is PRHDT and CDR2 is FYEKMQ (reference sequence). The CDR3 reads CASSWGGGSQEQFF. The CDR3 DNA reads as TGTGCCAGCAGTTGGGGAGGGGGCTCCCAAGAGCAGTTCTTC.

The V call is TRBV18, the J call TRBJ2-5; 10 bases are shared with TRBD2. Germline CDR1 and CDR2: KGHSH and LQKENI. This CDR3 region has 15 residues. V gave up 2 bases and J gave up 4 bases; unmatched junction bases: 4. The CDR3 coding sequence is TGTGCCAGCTCACCAAGGACTAGCGGTTTAGAGACCCAGTACTTC. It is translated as CASSPRTSGLETQYF.

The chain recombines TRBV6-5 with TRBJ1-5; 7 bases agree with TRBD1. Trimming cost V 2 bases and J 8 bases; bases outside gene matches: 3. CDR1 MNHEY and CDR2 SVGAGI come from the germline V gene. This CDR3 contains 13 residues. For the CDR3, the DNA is TGTGCCAGCAGTTACGACAGGGACAAGCCCCAGCATTTT. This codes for CASSYDRDKPQHF.

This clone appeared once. Here the CDR3 reads CASSYTGGQPQHF. As DNA, the CDR3 is TGTGCCAGCAGTTACACCGGGGGACAGCCCCAGCATTTT. V usage is TRBV6-5 and J usage is TRBJ1-5; possible D gene TRBD1, 5 bases. The CDR3 runs to 13 residues. Germline CDR1 and CDR2: MNHEY and SVGAGI. The V gene lost 2 bases and the J gene lost 7 bases, with 9 bases spanning the gap.